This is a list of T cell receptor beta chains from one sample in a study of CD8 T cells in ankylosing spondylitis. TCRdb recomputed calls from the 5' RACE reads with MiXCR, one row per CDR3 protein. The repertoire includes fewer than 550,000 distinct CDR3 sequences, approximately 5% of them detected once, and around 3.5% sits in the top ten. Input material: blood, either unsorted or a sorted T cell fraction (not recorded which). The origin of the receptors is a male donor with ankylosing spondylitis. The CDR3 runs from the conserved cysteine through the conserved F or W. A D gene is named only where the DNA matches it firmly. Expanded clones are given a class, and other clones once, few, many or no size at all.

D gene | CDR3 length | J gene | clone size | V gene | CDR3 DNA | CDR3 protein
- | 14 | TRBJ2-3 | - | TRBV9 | TGTGCCAGCAGCGTTGCGCACAACACAGATACGCAGTATTTT | CASSVAHNTDTQYF
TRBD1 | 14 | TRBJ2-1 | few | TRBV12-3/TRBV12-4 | TGTGCCATCCTAGTCGACAGGGCCTACAATGAGCAGTTCTTC | CAILVDRAYNEQFF
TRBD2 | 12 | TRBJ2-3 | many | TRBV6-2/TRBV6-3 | TGTGCCAGCCACGGGACTAGCGGGAGCCGGTATTTT | CASHGTSGSRYF
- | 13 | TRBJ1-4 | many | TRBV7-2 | TGTGCCAGCAGCTTATTTACTAATGAAAAACTGTTTTTT | CASSLFTNEKLFF
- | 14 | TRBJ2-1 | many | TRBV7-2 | TGTGCCAGCAGCTTAGGGGGGAAAGGCTATGAGCAGTTCTTC | CASSLGGKGYEQFF
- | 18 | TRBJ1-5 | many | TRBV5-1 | TGCGCCAGCAGCTTGGCCAGAGAGAGATCGACAAGCAATCAGCCCCAGCATTTT | CASSLARERSTSNQPQHF
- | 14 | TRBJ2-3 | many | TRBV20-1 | TGCAGTGCTAGAGCGCGGGTGGGCACAGATACGCAGTATTTT | CSARARVGTDTQYF
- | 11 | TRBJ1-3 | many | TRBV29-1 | TGCAGCTCCCTAGAAGGAAACACCATATATTTT | CSSLEGNTIYF
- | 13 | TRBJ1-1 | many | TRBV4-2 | TGTGCCAGCAGCCAAGATCGGTACCGCGGGGCTTTCTTT | CASSQDRYRGAFF
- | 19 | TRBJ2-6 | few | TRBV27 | TGTGCCAGCAGTTTATACCGGCAGGGAACTTCTTCTGGGGCCAACGTCCTGACTTTC | CASSLYRQGTSSGANVLTF
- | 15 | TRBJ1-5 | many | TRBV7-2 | TGTGCCAGCAGCTTTTATGGGGCCCCGGAACAGCCCCAGCATTTT | CASSFYGAPEQPQHF
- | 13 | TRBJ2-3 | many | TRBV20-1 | TGCAGTGCTTGGACTCGATACACAGATACGCAGTATTTT | CSAWTRYTDTQYF
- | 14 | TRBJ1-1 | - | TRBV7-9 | TGTGCCACCGTCGTAGGAAATATGGACACTGAAGCTTTCTTT | CATVVGNMDTEAFF
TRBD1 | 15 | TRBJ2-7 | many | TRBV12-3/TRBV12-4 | TGTGCCAGCAGTTGGTACGGGCAGGGGGCAGGCGAGCAGTACTTC | CASSWYGQGAGEQYF
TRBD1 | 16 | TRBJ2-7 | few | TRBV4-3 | TGCGCCAGCAGCCAAGACCGGGACAGGGGGGGAGCCTCCTCTAAGTTC | CASSQDRDRGGASSKF